This paragraph covers one T cell receptor (beta chain) sequence. Antigen: not known. Here immunoSEQ multiplex PCR was the method, and the copy in TCRdb shows in-frame clones only, minus some. This sample has 100,000 to 150,000 clones, with more than 70% found just once. The CDR3 is 13 amino acids. V shed 3 bases and J shed 4 bases, with 10 bases lying between them. The data were taken from a study of T cell responses to AZD1222 COVID-19 vaccine. Findings and caveats of the study: Sampling captured repertoires only after the peak T cell response. Clonal diversity may have been underestimated, and the donors were mostly white British, with more females than males. At baseline, seropositivity was found in only 5 to 7 AZD1222 recipients.

The clonotype comes from an adult in good health. The chain uses TRBV12-3 or TRBV12-4 and TRBJ2-7; D is uncertain. The sequences come from peripheral blood, collected on day 0 of AZD1222 vaccination. CDR3 sequence: CASSFRHLYEQYF. CDR3 bases: TGTGCCAGCAGTTTTCGGCACCTATACGAGCAGTACTTC.